This passage covers 14 T cell receptor beta chains from one sample sequenced in a study of identical twins. TCRdb re-called the 5' RACE reads through MiXCR, storing one row per CDR3 protein. The sample carries 350,000 or so distinct CDR3 sequences, roughly an eighth recorded once. The data also belong to a second study, concerning yellow fever vaccine responses in identical twins.

The sample taken for sequencing was CD8+ T cells sorted from blood. The receptors here all came from a woman aged 18 to 35 in good health.

This clonotype was seen at least ten times. The chain combines TRBV4-2 with TRBJ1-2; 10 nucleotides match TRBD1. J lost 4 bases, V lost 1 base, and 6 bases had no gene match. CDR1 LGHNA and CDR2 YNFKEQ come from the germline V gene. The CDR3 is 16 amino acids. The CDR3 nucleotides are TGTGCCAGCAGCCAAGGGGGGACAGGGGCAGGCTATGGCTACACCTTC. Its protein is CASSQGGTGAGYGYTF.

This clonotype was recorded a few times. The rearrangement joins TRBV10-3 to TRBJ1-1; the D is unclear. Germline CDR1 reads ENHRY; CDR2 reads SYGVKD. The V and J ends lost 8 bases and 5 bases respectively, with 12 bases between them. The CDR3 has 12 residues. The DNA for the CDR3 is TGTGCCATCGGATATATTGGGACTGAAGCTTTCTTT. Protein product: CAIGYIGTEAFF.

This clonotype showed up many times. The J gene is TRBJ1-5, the V gene TRBV28; a possible D gene is TRBD1 (5 bases). There are 15 residues in the CDR3. V was trimmed by 0 bases and J by 7 bases, leaving 13 bases between them. CDR1 is MDHEN and CDR2 is SYDVKM in the germline V gene. CDR3 amino acids: CASSLWAGNMQPQHF. CDR3 nucleotides: TGTGCCAGCAGTTTATGGGCAGGGAACATGCAGCCCCAGCATTTT. The entire variable domain, with the rest obtained from reference TRBV28 and TRBJ1-5, is as follows: DVKVTQSSRYLVKRTGEKVFLECVQDMDHENMFWYRQDPGLGLRLIYFSYDVKMKEKGDIPEGYSVSREKKERFSLILESASTNQTSMYLCASSLWAGNMQPQHFGDGTRLSIL.

This clonotype occurred a few times. The chain has TRBV28 and TRBJ1-5; D is possibly TRBD1 (5 bases). Germline CDR1 and CDR2: MDHEN and SYDVKM. The CDR3 spans 15 residues. Trimming removed 2 bases at V and 7 bases at J, with 15 bases between. CDR3 amino acids: CASSLPGVGGQPQHF. In DNA, the CDR3 is TGTGCCAGCAGTTTACCAGGTGTGGGGGGGCAGCCCCAGCATTTT.

Only a few counts were recorded for this clonotype. The CDR3 spells CSASPTAGYGYTF. CDR3 DNA sequence: TGCAGTGCTAGCCCGACGGCGGGCTATGGCTACACCTTC. The chain recombines TRBV20-1 with TRBJ1-2, with no clear D. Germline CDR1 reads DFQATT; CDR2 reads SNEGSKA (reference sequence). The CDR3 sequence is 13 residues long. Trimming took 3 bases from V and 4 from J, leaving 12 bases between them.

This clonotype was seen ten or more times. The J gene is TRBJ1-5, the V gene TRBV7-8; D might be TRBD1 (5 bases). The V end lost 3 bases, the J end lost 1 base, and 13 bases lay between the germline ends. Germline V gene sequence: CDR1 SGHVS, CDR2 FQNEAQ. The CDR3 runs to 16 residues. CDR3 loop: CASSLFGASSNQPQHF. The CDR3 DNA follows: TGTGCCAGCAGCTTGTTCGGGGCTTCCAGCAATCAGCCCCAGCATTTT.

Many counts were recorded for this clonotype. This chain uses TRBV27 with TRBJ2-1; D assignment may be TRBD1 or TRBD2 (6 bases each). CDR1 and CDR2 from the germline V gene are MNHEY and SMNVEV (reference sequence). V lost 9 bases and J lost 0, with 15 bases in between. The CDR3 loop spans 15 amino acids. CDR3 region: CASNAGHSSYNEQFF. The CDR3 nucleotides are TGTGCCAGTAACGCGGGACACAGCTCCTACAATGAGCAGTTCTTC.

This clonotype was detected only a few times. V gene TRBV4-2 combines with J gene TRBJ2-3; D is unresolved. V lost 0 bases and J 0 bases, leaving 7 bases between the germline ends. The germline CDR1 and CDR2 sequences are LGHNA and YNFKEQ. The CDR3 is made up of 15 amino acids. CDR3 bases: TGTGCCAGCAGCCAAGATCAGAGTAGCACAGATACGCAGTATTTT. Translation: CASSQDQSSTDTQYF.

The genes are TRBV5-1 and TRBJ2-7; D is unclear. The CDR3 has 15 residues. V dropped 3 bases and J dropped 3 bases, with 16 bases sitting between them. Germline V gene sequence: CDR1 SGHRS, CDR2 YFSETQ. In DNA form, the CDR3 reads TGCGCCAGCAGCTCGGGCGGCAGATTACACTACGAGCAGTACTTC. Translation gives CASSSGGRLHYEQYF. The whole variable domain, remainder taken from reference TRBV5-1 and TRBJ2-7, is KAGVTQTPRYLIKTRGQQVTLSCSPISGHRSVSWYQQTPGQGLQFLFEYFSETQRNKGNFPGRFSGRQFSNSRSEMNVSTLELGDSALYLCASSSGGRLHYEQYFGPGTRLTVT.

The chain joins TRBV3-1 to TRBJ2-5, with D perhaps matching TRBD1 or TRBD2 (5 bases each). Germline assignment: CDR1 LGHDT and CDR2 YNNKEL (reference sequence). Trimming removed 0 bases at V and 4 bases at J, with 15 bases between. There are 16 residues in the CDR3. In DNA, the CDR3 is TGTGCCAGCAGCCAAGAAGGCGAGGGGTTGGGAGAGACCCAGTACTTC. This sequence encodes CASSQEGEGLGETQYF.

This clonotype was seen repeatedly, ten times or more. The rearrangement joins TRBV12-3 or TRBV12-4 to TRBJ1-3, with D possibly TRBD1 on 5 matching bases. The germline V and J ends were trimmed by 4 bases and 3 bases, with 13 bases remaining between them. CDR3 length: 15 residues. The CDR3: CASSSRGSDGNTIYF. CDR3 bases: TGTGCCAGCAGTTCGAGGGGCTCAGATGGAAACACCATATATTTT.

V gene TRBV3-1 combines with J gene TRBJ2-1; D is undetermined. This CDR3 has 13 residues. V was cut by 0 bases and J by 12 bases, with 12 bases left in between. Germline loops: CDR1 LGHDT, CDR2 YNNKEL (reference sequence). CDR3 DNA: TGTGCCAGCAGCCAAGAGGTCATCAGTGGGCAGTTCTTC. It is translated as CASSQEVISGQFF.

This clonotype was found many times. V gene TRBV27 combines with J gene TRBJ2-1; the D gene is possibly TRBD1 (5 bases). V was shortened by 5 bases and J by 5 bases, with 16 bases between the two germline ends. This CDR3 has 15 amino acids. CDR1 and CDR2 (germline): MNHEY, SMNVEV (reference sequence). The CDR3 is CASSIVAGINNEQFF. CDR3 DNA sequence: TGTGCCAGCAGTATCGTGGCAGGGATAAACAATGAGCAGTTCTTC.

The gene calls are TRBV9 and TRBJ2-5; no clear D gene. Per germline, CDR1 SGDLS and CDR2 YYNGEE. V shed 4 bases and J shed 1 base, with 14 bases lying between them. The CDR3 extends over 15 amino acids. This chain's CDR3 is CASSQEQTPQETQYF. CDR3 sequence (DNA): TGTGCCAGCAGCCAGGAACAGACCCCCCAAGAGACCCAGTACTTC.